This T cell receptor beta chain was identified during a study of lymphopenia after photon versus proton radiotherapy. Study-wide points: Survival link was tested only in deceased patients; proton benefit remains a possibility. Under photons, naive T cells and diversity fell while effector/memory populations rose. In patients who died, overall survival fell as post-nadir TCR diversity dropped more. After the lymphocyte nadir, photon-treated repertoires showed oligoclonal expansion, especially of CD8+ Temra cells.

On this clone: Antigen unknown.

Data came from immunoSEQ multiplex PCR; TCRdb stores just in-frame clones and leaves some out. This table has more than 45,000 clones, 65% to 85% appearing once. Specimen: peripheral blood, collected from a patient treated with proton-based radiotherapy. This TCR came from a man between 60 and 75 years old with pancreatic cancer.

This chain's CDR3 is CASRGLAGGLEQYF. CDR3 DNA: TGTGCCAGCAGGGGACTAGCGGGAGGTTTAGAGCAGTACTTC. V and J are TRBV27 and TRBJ2-7, with 15 bases that match TRBD2. Trimming took 6 bases from V and 7 from J; bases not matched to a gene: 4. This CDR3 spans 14 amino acids. Germline CDR1 MNHEY, CDR2 SMNVEV (reference sequence).